The TCR beta chain described here comes from a study of T cell repertoires in cytomegalovirus infection. In the study overall: HLA-C-restricted CMV epitopes, recently identified, and well-studied HLA-B-restricted ones were used by the study. Indicated by public TCR beta signatures were CMV infection and matching HLA type.

Comments on this clonotype: Its specificity is not known.

TCRdb itself ran the reads through MiXCR, one entry per CDR3 protein. This sample has roughly 200,000 distinct CDR3 sequences, with around two fifths found just once. Overall study findings and caveats: HLA-C-restricted, CMV-specific TCR beta clonotypes were dominant ex vivo. Carriers of CMV and the relevant HLA type were discriminated by public TCR beta frequency.

The germline gives CDR1 SGHRS, CDR2 YFSETQ. This CDR3 comprises 16 residues. Trimming took 4 bases from V and 3 from J; bases not matched to a gene: 9. This TCR was recovered from a human donor in good health (CMV status not recorded). Some clones in this sample may be carry-over from other donors' samples. Source: CD8+ T cells from cultured PBMCs, taken from culture after CMV antigen stimulation. V is TRBV5-1 and J is TRBJ2-3; 9 bases are a match to TRBD2. The DNA for the CDR3 is TGCGCCAGCAGCCCGAGCGGGAGGATCCGTACAGATACGCAGTATTTT. Its translation is CASSPSGRIRTDTQYF.